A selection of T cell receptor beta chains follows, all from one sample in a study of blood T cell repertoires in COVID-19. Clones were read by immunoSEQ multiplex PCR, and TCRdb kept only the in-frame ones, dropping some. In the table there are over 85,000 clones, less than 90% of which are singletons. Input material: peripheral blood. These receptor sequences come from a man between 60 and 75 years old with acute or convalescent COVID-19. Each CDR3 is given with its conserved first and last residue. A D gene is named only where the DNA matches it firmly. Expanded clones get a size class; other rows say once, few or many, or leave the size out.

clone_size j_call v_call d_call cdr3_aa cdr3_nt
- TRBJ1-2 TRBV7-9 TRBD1 CASSTYRGRGNYGYTF TGTGCCAGCAGCACTTACAGGGGGCGAGGGAACTATGGCTACACCTTC
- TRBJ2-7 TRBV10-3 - CAISVLTNYEQYF TGTGCCATCAGTGTACTTACTAACTACGAGCAGTACTTC
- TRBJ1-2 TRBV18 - CASSPPIRQNYGYTF TGTGCCAGCTCACCACCGATTCGCCAGAACTATGGCTACACCTTC
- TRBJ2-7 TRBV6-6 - CASSLDTQTYEQYF TGTGCCAGCAGTTTGGACACCCAGACCTACGAGCAGTACTTC
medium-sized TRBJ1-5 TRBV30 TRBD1 CAWRPKGQGPHQPQHF TGTGCCTGGAGGCCCAAGGGACAGGGACCTCATCAGCCCCAGCATTTT
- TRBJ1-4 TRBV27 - CASSLSGLNEKLFF TGTGCCAGCAGTTTATCCGGACTAAATGAAAAACTGTTTTTT
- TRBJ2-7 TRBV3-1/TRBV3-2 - CASSLWRQREQYF TGTGCCAGCAGCCTATGGAGGCAGCGCGAGCAGTACTTC
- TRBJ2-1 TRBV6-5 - CASSSLLQGLREQFF TGTGCCAGCAGTTCCTTACTCCAGGGCCTAAGAGAGCAGTTCTTC
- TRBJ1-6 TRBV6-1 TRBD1 CASSEQGDSYNSPLHF TGTGCCAGCAGTGAACAGGGGGACAGCTATAATTCACCCCTCCACTTT
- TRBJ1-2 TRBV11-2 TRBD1 CASSSLDRAPGYTF TGTGCCAGCAGCTCCCTGGACAGGGCCCCTGGCTACACCTTC
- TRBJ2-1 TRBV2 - CASSRRTAYNEQFF TGTGCCAGCAGTAGGAGGACTGCCTACAATGAGCAGTTCTTC
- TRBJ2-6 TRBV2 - CASSKNTGANVLTF TGTGCCAGCAGTAAAAATACAGGGGCCAACGTCCTGACTTTC
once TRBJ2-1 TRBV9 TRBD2 CASSYSGTSNNEQFF TGTGCCAGCAGCTATTCCGGGACTAGTAACAATGAGCAGTTCTTC
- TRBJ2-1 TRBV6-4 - CASSDSRDNEQFF TGTGCCAGCAGTGACTCGAGAGACAATGAGCAGTTCTTC
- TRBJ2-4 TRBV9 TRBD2 CASSVSTLAGENIQYF TGTGCCAGCAGCGTATCTACTCTAGCGGGGGAAAACATTCAGTACTTC
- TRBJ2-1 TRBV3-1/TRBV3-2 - CASSRRTGRDEQFF TGTGCCAGCAGCCGACGGACAGGGAGGGATGAGCAGTTCTTC
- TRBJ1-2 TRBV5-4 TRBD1 CASSAYPGQGARYGYTF TGTGCCAGCAGCGCTTATCCCGGACAGGGGGCTAGGTATGGCTACACCTTC
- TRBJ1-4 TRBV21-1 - CASSKQGRNEKLFF TGTGCCAGCAGCAAACAGGGCAGAAATGAAAAACTGTTTTTT
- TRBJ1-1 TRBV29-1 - CSVPRQRGVRTEAFF TGCAGCGTTCCACGTCAGCGGGGGGTTCGGACTGAAGCTTTCTTT
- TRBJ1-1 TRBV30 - CAWRKGTLGGEAFF TGTGCCTGGAGGAAAGGCACCCTAGGTGGTGAAGCTTTCTTT
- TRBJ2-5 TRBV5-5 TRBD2 CASSFSGTRFETQYF TGTGCCAGCAGCTTCAGCGGGACTAGGTTCGAGACCCAGTACTTC
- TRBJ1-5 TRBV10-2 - CASSHPGVGNQPQHF TGCGCCAGCAGCCACCCGGGGGTGGGCAATCAGCCCCAGCATTTT
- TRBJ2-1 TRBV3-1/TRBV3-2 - CASSQLNRVGEQFF TGTGCCAGCAGCCAATTGAACAGGGTAGGTGAGCAGTTCTTC
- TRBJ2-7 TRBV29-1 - CSVGFSYEQYF TGCAGCGTTGGGTTCAGCTACGAGCAGTACTTC
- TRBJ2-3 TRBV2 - CASKGIADTQYF TGTGCCAGCAAGGGGATCGCAGATACGCAGTATTTT
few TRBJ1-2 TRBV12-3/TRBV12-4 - CASRTKTSGYTF TGTGCCAGCAGGACTAAGACCTCTGGCTACACCTTC
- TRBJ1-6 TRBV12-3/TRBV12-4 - CASGKNRATPLHF TGTGCCAGCGGGAAGAACAGGGCTACACCCCTCCACTTT
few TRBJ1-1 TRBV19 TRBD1 CASTGTGGRTEAFF TGTGCCAGTACCGGGACAGGGGGACGAACTGAAGCTTTCTTT
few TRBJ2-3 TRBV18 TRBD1 CASRQGEGTDTQYF TGTGCCAGCCGACAGGGGGAAGGGACAGATACGCAGTATTTT
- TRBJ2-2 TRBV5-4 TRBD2 CASSRQREQVGELFF TGTGCCAGCAGCCGACAGCGGGAGCAGGTCGGGGAGCTGTTTTTT
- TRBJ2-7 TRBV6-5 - CASSYSQDSHYEQYF TGTGCCAGCAGTTACTCGCAGGACAGCCACTACGAGCAGTACTTC
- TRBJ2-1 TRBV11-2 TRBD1 CASSRIQDPGTGPYEQFF TGTGCCAGCAGCCGAATCCAGGACCCCGGGACAGGGCCCTATGAGCAGTTCTTC
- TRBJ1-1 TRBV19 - CASSFRGGTEAFF TGTGCCAGTAGTTTTCGTGGAGGCACTGAAGCTTTCTTT
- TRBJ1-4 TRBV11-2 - CASSSRGSTPNEKLFF TGTGCCAGCAGCTCCCGCGGTAGCACTCCTAATGAAAAACTGTTTTTT
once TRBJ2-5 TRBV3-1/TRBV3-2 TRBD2 CASSQDSSGGGRTQYF TGTGCCAGCAGCCAAGATTCCAGCGGGGGGGGACGGACCCAGTACTTC
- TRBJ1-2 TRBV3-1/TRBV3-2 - CASSHASGYTF TGTGCCAGCAGCCATGCCAGTGGCTACACCTTC
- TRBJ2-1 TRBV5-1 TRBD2 CASSLGDYPREQFF TGCGCCAGCAGCTTGGGGGACTACCCCAGAGAGCAGTTCTTC
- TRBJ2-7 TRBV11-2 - CASSSVTARTYEQYF TGTGCCAGCAGCTCGGTGACAGCCCGTACCTACGAGCAGTACTTC
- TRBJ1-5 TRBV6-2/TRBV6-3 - CASSNRANQPQHF TGTGCCAGCAGCAACAGGGCCAATCAGCCCCAGCATTTT
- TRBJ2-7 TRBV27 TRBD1 CASSIGTGGGYEQYF TGTGCCAGCAGTATAGGGACAGGGGGCGGGTACGAGCAGTACTTC
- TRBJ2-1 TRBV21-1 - CASSRTPEVEQFF TGTGCCAGCAGCAGGACTCCCGAGGTTGAGCAGTTCTTC
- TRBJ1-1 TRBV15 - CATSRDPQGGTEAFF TGTGCCACCAGCAGAGATCCACAGGGTGGGACTGAAGCTTTCTTT
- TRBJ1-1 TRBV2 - CASGRDRRVNTEAFF TGTGCCAGCGGGCGAGACAGGAGAGTGAACACTGAAGCTTTCTTT
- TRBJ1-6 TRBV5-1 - CASRNGRGSYNSPLHF TGCGCCAGCAGAAACGGACGGGGCTCCTATAATTCACCCCTCCACTTT
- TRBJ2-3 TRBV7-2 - CASSLGGPGPTDTQYF TGTGCCAGCAGCTTAGGGGGGCCCGGACCCACAGATACGCAGTATTTT
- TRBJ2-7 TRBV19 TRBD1 CASSTRLTGGRSYEQYF TGTGCCAGTAGTACTCGACTTACAGGGGGTCGTTCCTACGAGCAGTACTTC
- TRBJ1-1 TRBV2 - CASINGPPGAFF TGTGCCAGCATTAATGGGCCCCCCGGAGCTTTCTTT
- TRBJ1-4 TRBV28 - CASRSNEKLFF TGTGCCAGCAGGAGTAATGAAAAACTGTTTTTT
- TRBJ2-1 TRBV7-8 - CASSPQGSSYNEQFF TGTGCCAGCAGCCCTCAGGGGAGCTCCTACAATGAGCAGTTCTTC
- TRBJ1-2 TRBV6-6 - CASIQGRPPIFYGYTF TGTGCCAGCATTCAGGGCCGCCCGCCCATTTTCTATGGCTACACCTTC
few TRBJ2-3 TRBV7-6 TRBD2 CASSPGTSGSVIDTQYF TGTGCCAGCAGCCCGGGGACTAGCGGGAGCGTCATAGATACGCAGTATTTT
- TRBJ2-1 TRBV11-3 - CASSPSFGGAVYNEQFF TGTGCCAGCAGCCCCTCTTTTGGGGGGGCCGTGTACAATGAGCAGTTCTTC
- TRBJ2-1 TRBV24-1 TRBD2 CATRWTDSGSVFNEQFF TGTGCCACCAGATGGACAGATAGCGGGAGCGTTTTTAATGAGCAGTTCTTC
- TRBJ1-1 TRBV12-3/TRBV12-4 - CASRPGGYTEAFF TGTGCCAGCAGACCCGGGGGGTACACTGAAGCTTTCTTT
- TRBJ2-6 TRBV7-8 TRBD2 CASRQRGGISGANVLTF TGTGCCAGCAGACAACGCGGGGGGATCTCTGGGGCCAACGTCCTGACTTTC